This T cell receptor (beta chain) appears in the sequencing data of a study of STAT5B mutations in CD4+ large granular lymphocyte leukemia. Study background: Among healthy controls, a particular HLA allele went with more CDR3 'QG' motifs. Notes on the study in general: About 25% of private leukemic clonotypes occurred rarely in other patients' non-leukemic repertoires.

Produced via immunoSEQ multiplex PCR; TCRdb's table is partial and in-frame only. The profile shows 15,000 to 20,000 clones, roughly 84% of them singletons. With respect to this clone: Antigen unknown.

Trimming cost V 4 bases and J 2 bases, with 11 bases left between them. The CDR3 extends over 14 amino acids. In germline, CDR1 is SNHLY, CDR2 FYNNEI. Controls came from buffy coats of healthy blood donors. The V and J genes are TRBV2 and TRBJ1-2; D is ambiguous. The receptor was derived from a human donor in good health. The sequencing sample was made of CD4+ T cells from blood buffy coats. The CDR3 DNA reads TGTGCCAGCAGTGCCCCCAGGTCCAACTATGGCTACACCTTC. It codes for CASSAPRSNYGYTF.